A single sample is the source of the 8 T cell receptor beta chains below, sequenced in a study of blood T cells in healthy people across ages (dated by TCRdb to the mid-2010s). The method was 5' RACE. Sequencing relied on an Illumina HiSeq 2500. A second roughly 6 to 12 cycle PCR used a sample-barcoded 5' primer and a J-beta primer mix. TCRdb itself trimmed the public reads at Q25 with fastp, ran MiXCR and retained productive beta chains. Merged by CDR3 protein, the rows form single entries marked with the most common genes and DNA. Across this sample there are about a million distinct CDR3 sequences, with roughly 47% seen only once. The ten top clones hold about 22% of the sample. The specimen sequenced was blood. The receptor set was obtained from a woman between 55 and 75 years old in good health.

This clonotype was observed a few times. The chain joins TRBV6-2 or TRBV6-3 to TRBJ2-5; a weak D match, TRBD2 (5 bases). Germline loops: CDR1 MNHEY, CDR2 SVGEGT. CDR3 length equals 14 residues. Trimming took 7 bases from V and 2 from J, leaving 14 bases between them. The CDR3 nucleotides are TGTGCCAGCAACAAGGATCGAGGGCAAGAGACCCAGTACTTC. Amino acid sequence: CASNKDRGQETQYF.

This chain links TRBV6-2 or TRBV6-3 with TRBJ2-7; 7 bases agree with TRBD2. The V segment lost 7 bases and the J segment 6 bases; nucleotides outside the gene matches: 9. Germline V gene lookup returns CDR1 MNHEY and CDR2 SVGEGT. The CDR3 has 13 residues. The CDR3: CASNHGLVREQYF. The CDR3 DNA follows: TGTGCCAGCAACCACGGACTAGTGCGCGAGCAGTACTTC.

The gene calls are TRBV7-2 and TRBJ2-7; 9 bases fit TRBD2. Trimming cost V 6 bases and J 7 bases; bases outside gene matches: 16. CDR3 length: 16 residues. From germline, CDR1 is SGHTA and CDR2 FQGNSA. CDR3 nucleotide sequence: TGTGCCAGCAGTCTAATTAGGGCTAGCGGGGACAATGAGCAGTACTTC. Translating gives CASSLIRASGDNEQYF.

This clonotype occurred once. The V and J genes are TRBV20-1 and TRBJ1-5; no firm D call. The CDR3 runs 14 residues. Germline loops: CDR1 DFQATT, CDR2 SNEGSKA (reference sequence). Trimming removed 1 base at V and 5 bases at J, with 12 bases between. The CDR3 here is CSARVIGRDQPQHF. The CDR3 nucleotides are TGCAGTGCTAGAGTGATCGGACGAGATCAGCCCCAGCATTTT.

The chain has TRBV12-5 and TRBJ1-1; TRBD1 might be the D (5 bases). This CDR3 is built from 12 residues. Per germline, CDR1 LGHNT and CDR2 FRNRAP. Trimming took off 5 bases at V and 11 bases at J, with 15 bases between the two ends. The CDR3 bases are TGTGCTAGTGGTCCAGAGGCAGGGACGGCTTTCTTT. Translation gives CASGPEAGTAFF. Using reference TRBV12-5 and TRBJ1-1 for the parts outside the CDR3, the full variable domain is DARVTQTPRHKVTEMGQEVTMRCQPILGHNTVFWYRQTMMQGLELLAYFRNRAPLDDSGMPKDRFSAEMPDATLATLKIQPSEPRDSAVYFCASGPEAGTAFFGQGTRLTVV.

The chain links TRBV27 to TRBJ1-5; possible D gene TRBD1, 5 bases. This CDR3 comprises 14 residues. Between the trimmed V and J ends, which lost 5 bases and 3 bases, there was a span of 11 bases. The V gene's germline CDR1 is MNHEY and CDR2 SMNVEV (reference sequence). CDR3 region: CASSPGADNQPQHF. As DNA, the CDR3 is TGTGCCAGCAGTCCTGGGGCCGACAATCAGCCCCAGCATTTT.

Notes on this clonotype: A read error is possible here, since a much larger clone lies one base away. The V and J genes are TRBV6-2 or TRBV6-3 and TRBJ2-5; 7 bases are shared with TRBD1. The J call is doubtful: the DNA matches TRBJ2-7 better. The CDR3 consists of 14 residues. Germline CDR1 MNHEY, CDR2 SVGEGT. The CDR3 DNA sequence: TGTGCCAGCAGTCACCCGGACAGGATCTACGAGCAGTACTTC. Its translation is CASSHPDRIYEQYF.

The genes are TRBV28 and TRBJ2-6; unclear D gene. This CDR3 region has 14 residues. From germline, CDR1 is MDHEN and CDR2 SYDVKM. V was cut by 7 bases and J by 0 bases, with 7 bases left in between. CDR3 sequence: CASITFSGANVLTF. CDR3 coding DNA: TGTGCCAGCATAACATTCTCTGGGGCCAACGTCCTGACTTTC.